This T cell receptor beta chain was sequenced during a study of radiation and T cells in renal cell carcinoma. The time point denotes: blood 4 weeks post-SBRT, at nephrectomy. Treatment noted: 15 Gy SBRT to primary tumor, nephrectomy 4 weeks later. Assay: immunoSEQ multiplex PCR; the TCRdb copy retains only in-frame clones and omits some. This repertoire shows around 180,000 clones, about 88% found once; its top ten account for about 11%. The CDR3 is 13 amino acids. Germline CDR1 and CDR2: KGHSH and LQKENI. With 3 bases removed from V and 4 bases from J, the gap between germline ends came to 9 bases. The sample was blood, taken from a patient whose treatment included radiotherapy and nephrectomy. V and J are TRBV18 and TRBJ1-1; D is unclear. The source of this sequence is a woman aged 45-65 years with renal cell carcinoma. The DNA for the CDR3 is TGTGCCAGCTCACCCCGGGAGCTCACTGAAGCTTTCTTT. It yields the protein CASSPRELTEAFF.